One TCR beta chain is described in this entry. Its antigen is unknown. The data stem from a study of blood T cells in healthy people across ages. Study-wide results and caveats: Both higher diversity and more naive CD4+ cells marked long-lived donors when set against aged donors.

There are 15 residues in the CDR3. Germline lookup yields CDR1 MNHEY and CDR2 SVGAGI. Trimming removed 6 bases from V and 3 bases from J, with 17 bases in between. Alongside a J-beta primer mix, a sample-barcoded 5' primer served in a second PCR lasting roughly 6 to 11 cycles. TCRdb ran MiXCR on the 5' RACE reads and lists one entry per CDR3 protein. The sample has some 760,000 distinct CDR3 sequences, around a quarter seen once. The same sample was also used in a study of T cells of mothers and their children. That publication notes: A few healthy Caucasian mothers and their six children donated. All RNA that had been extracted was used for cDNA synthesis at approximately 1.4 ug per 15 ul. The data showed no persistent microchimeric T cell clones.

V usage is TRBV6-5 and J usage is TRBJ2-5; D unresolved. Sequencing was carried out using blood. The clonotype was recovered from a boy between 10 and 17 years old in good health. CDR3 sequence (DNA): TGTGCCAGCAGCCCCGAGCCCAACCAGAAAGAGACCCAGTACTTC. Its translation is CASSPEPNQKETQYF.